These 19 T cell receptor beta chains came from one sample sequenced in a study of CD8+ T cells in alopecia areata. Once RNA had been extracted, it was reverse transcribed into cDNA to act as the sequencing template. Some clones are missing from TCRdb's copy, which holds only in-frame ones; the method was immunoSEQ multiplex PCR. This repertoire shows under 75,000 clones, under 55% found once; its top ten account for about a sixth. The sequenced sample was CD8+ T cells sorted from blood, obtained at week 0. These receptors all come from a human donor with alopecia areata.

V and J are TRBV4-1 and TRBJ2-2; TRBD1 is a possible D gene (6 bases). Looked up from germline, CDR1 is MGHRA and CDR2 is YSYEKL. This CDR3 spans 15 amino acids. V was clipped by 4 bases and J by 0 bases, with 9 bases between them. DNA for the CDR3: TGCGCCAGCAGCCGAGGACAGTCGAACACCGGGGAGCTGTTTTTT. Encoded protein: CASSRGQSNTGELFF.

The gene calls are TRBV5-6 and TRBJ1-5; D may be TRBD1 (6 bases). Deletions cut 5 bases from V and 3 bases from J, with 15 bases between. The CDR3 loop spans 15 amino acids. The germline CDR1 and CDR2 sequences are SGHDT and YYEEEE. The CDR3, as DNA: TGTGCCAGCAGGGTGGGCAGGGGATTCAATCAGCCCCAGCATTTT. It specifies CASRVGRGFNQPQHF. Drawing the rest from reference TRBV5-6 and TRBJ1-5, the complete variable domain is DAGVTQSPTHLIKTRGQQVTLRCSPKSGHDTVSWYQQALGQGPQFIFQYYEEEERQRGNFPDRFSGHQFPNYSSELNVNALLLGDSALYLCASRVGRGFNQPQHFGDGTRLSIL.

The chain recombines TRBV27 with TRBJ2-7; D remains ambiguous. CDR1 MNHEY and CDR2 SMNVEV come from the germline V gene (reference sequence). The CDR3 contains 13 residues. V was pared by 0 bases and J by 6 bases, with 9 bases between. For the CDR3, the DNA is TGTGCCAGCAGTTTATCAGGGTTCAGCGAGCAGTACTTC. This gives the protein CASSLSGFSEQYF.

In its sample, this clone was seen a few times. V and J are TRBV29-1 and TRBJ2-1; 9 bases fit TRBD2. J lost 5 bases, V lost 3 bases, and 2 bases had no gene match. CDR1 is SQVTM and CDR2 is ANQGSEA in the germline V gene. This CDR3 has 13 amino acids. CDR3 in DNA: TGCAGCGTTGAGCCTAGCGGGAACAATGAGCAGTTCTTC. It is translated as CSVEPSGNNEQFF.

This clone was observed once. The chain joins TRBV15 to TRBJ2-7; D gene unclear. V was shortened by 0 bases and J by 12 bases, with 9 bases between the two germline ends. CDR3 size: 11 residues. Germline V gene sequence: CDR1 LNHNV, CDR2 YYDKDF (reference sequence). The CDR3 DNA is TGTGCCACCAGCAGAGATGGTGAGGTGTACTTC. Translation: CATSRDGEVYF.

The V gene is TRBV30, the J gene TRBJ2-3; 11 bases align to TRBD2. Germline V gives CDR1 GTSNPN, CDR2 SVGIG (reference sequence). Trimming took 5 bases from V and 4 from J; bases not matched to a gene: 11. This CDR3 is built from 16 residues. The chain's CDR3 is CAWVTPGLAVPDTQYF. Written as DNA, the CDR3 is TGTGCCTGGGTGACACCGGGACTAGCGGTCCCAGATACGCAGTATTTT.

The V gene is TRBV7-8, the J gene TRBJ2-7, with D perhaps being TRBD1 or TRBD2 (5 bases each). V lost 6 bases and J 4 bases, leaving 19 bases between the germline ends. This CDR3 has 15 amino acids. CDR1 and CDR2 from the germline V gene are SGHVS and FQNEAQ. The CDR3 reads CASRGTTADPYEQYF. The CDR3 nucleotides read TGTGCCAGCAGAGGAACGACAGCGGATCCTTACGAGCAGTACTTC.

The chain employs TRBV6-5 and TRBJ1-2; no firm D call. V was shortened by 4 bases and J by 7 bases, with 16 bases between the two germline ends. There are 14 residues in the CDR3. The germline V gene has CDR1 MNHEY and CDR2 SVGAGI. In DNA form, the CDR3 reads TGTGCCAGCAGTTCACAGTTTCTTCGGGGTGGCTACACCTTC. This translates into CASSSQFLRGGYTF.

This chain connects TRBV7-2 to TRBJ2-1; 8 bases align to TRBD2. V lost 10 bases, J lost 4 bases, and 6 bases stayed unmatched. Germline values: CDR1 SGHTA, CDR2 FQGNSA. The CDR3 is made up of 13 amino acids. The CDR3 sequence is CATSAGAYNEQFF. In nucleotides, the CDR3 is TGTGCCACCTCAGCGGGAGCATACAATGAGCAGTTCTTC. Full variable domain (rest looked up from reference TRBV7-2 and TRBJ2-1): GAGVSQSPSNKVTEKGKDVELRCDPISGHTALYWYRQSLGQGLEFLIYFQGNSAPDKSGLPSDRFSAERTGGSVSTLTIQRTQQEDSAVYLCATSAGAYNEQFFGPGTRLTVL.

This rearrangement joins TRBV13 to TRBJ2-1; 16 bases agree with TRBD2. After removal of 4 bases from V and 10 bases from J, the junction contained 10 bases not matched to a gene. The germline CDR1 and CDR2 sequences are PRHDT and FYEKMQ (reference sequence). This CDR3 spans 17 amino acids. The CDR3 DNA reads TGTGCCAGCAGCTCACCAGGGACTAGCGGGAGGGCCGGGGAGCAGTTCTTC. Its protein product is CASSSPGTSGRAGEQFF.

The chain recombines TRBV29-1 with TRBJ2-5; no clear D. The V end was cut by 5 bases, the J end by 2 bases, with 12 bases between. The CDR3 covers 13 residues. Germline V lookup: CDR1 SQVTM, CDR2 ANQGSEA. CDR3 sequence: CSVPPSSQETQYF. As DNA, the CDR3 is TGCAGCGTTCCCCCGTCTTCTCAAGAGACCCAGTACTTC.

The chain couples TRBV7-9 to TRBJ1-4; D gene uncertain. The CDR3 spans 13 residues. Germline V CDR1 and CDR2: SEHNR, FQNEAQ (reference sequence). V lost 5 bases to trimming and J lost 7 bases, with 11 bases between them. CDR3 region: CASSPMIGEKLFF. CDR3 bases: TGTGCCAGCAGCCCCATGATCGGTGAAAAACTGTTTTTT.

In this sample, this clone is medium-sized. The chain has TRBV19 and TRBJ2-1, with D possibly being TRBD1 (5 bases). Germline V lookup: CDR1 LNHDA, CDR2 SQIVND (reference sequence). With 1 base removed from V and 5 bases from J, the gap between germline ends came to 9 bases. The CDR3 is 14 amino acids. The CDR3 loop is CASSIAGKHNEQFF. CDR3 bases: TGTGCCAGTAGTATAGCAGGGAAACACAATGAGCAGTTCTTC.

This chain uses TRBV6-5 with TRBJ2-7; a weak D match, TRBD2 (6 bases). The CDR3 is 15 residues long. Germline CDR1 is MNHEY and CDR2 is SVGAGI. V lost 9 bases, J lost 0 bases, and 18 bases lay in between. CDR3 loop: CASGEKRATSYEQYF. The DNA for the CDR3 is TGTGCCAGTGGGGAAAAGCGGGCTACCTCCTACGAGCAGTACTTC.

The chain combines TRBV29-1 with TRBJ2-1; TRBD2 matches 14 bases. Germline V gives CDR1 SQVTM, CDR2 ANQGSEA. The CDR3 is 15 amino acids. Germline trimming cut 4 bases from V and 4 bases from J; bases unmatched to any gene: 3. The CDR3 loop is CSVAGLAGVYNEQFF. DNA for the CDR3: TGCAGCGTTGCGGGACTAGCGGGAGTTTACAATGAGCAGTTCTTC.

Remarks on this clone: At one end, the junction sequence differs from germline, possibly due to a read error. The chain combines TRBV7-6 with TRBJ2-3, with 8 bases identical to TRBD2. The CDR3 has 13 residues. In germline, CDR1 is SGHVS, CDR2 FNYEAQ. The CDR3 nucleotides are TGTGCCAGCAGCGCCCTAGCGGGCCCTCTCCAGGGTTTT. It encodes CASSALAGPLQGF.

V and J are TRBV7-9 and TRBJ2-4; D unclear. Germline V gene data show CDR1 as SEHNR and CDR2 as FQNEAQ (reference sequence). The CDR3 has 15 residues. Trimming stripped 5 bases from V and 5 bases from J, with 16 bases between. The DNA of the CDR3 is TGTGCCAGCAGCCCACCCGTTTACGGAGAAAACATTCAGTACTTC. Protein product: CASSPPVYGENIQYF.

V gene TRBV7-2 combines with J gene TRBJ2-7; 8 positions match TRBD1. V was clipped by 1 base and J by 2 bases; unmatched bases: 10. The V gene's germline CDR1 is SGHTA and CDR2 FQGNSA. This CDR3 contains 17 residues. The CDR3: CASSLGSGGYNPYEQYF. The CDR3 nucleotides are TGTGCCAGCAGCTTAGGATCAGGGGGCTATAATCCCTACGAGCAGTACTTC.

This clone was seen a handful of times. J is TRBJ2-1 and V is TRBV7-9; D is unclear. Germline CDR1 is SEHNR and CDR2 is FQNEAQ (reference sequence). The germline V and J ends were trimmed by 6 bases and 5 bases, with 11 bases remaining between them. The CDR3 covers 13 residues. The CDR3 DNA sequence: TGTGCCAGCAGGTTTTCTCTCGACAATGAGCAGTTCTTC. It translates to CASRFSLDNEQFF.